This T cell receptor beta chain emerged from a study of T cell responses to AZD1222 COVID-19 vaccine. Regarding the study as a whole: White British donors predominated, females outnumbered males, and clonal diversity was possibly underestimated. The breadth and depth of Spike-specific TCRs increased once two AZD1222 doses had been given. Just a handful of people given AZD1222 tested seropositive at baseline.

The table came from immunoSEQ multiplex PCR; TCRdb's copy has only in-frame clones and leaves some out. The sample yields about 160,000 clones, about 91% seen once. Unmatched junction bases numbered 4, after V lost 1 base and J lost 3 bases. Germline loops: CDR1 MGHRA, CDR2 YSYEKL. The CDR3 loop spans 16 amino acids. Investigators merged groups given second doses at roughly 4 or roughly 12 weeks. This clone was seen just once. Its target is not known. The chain joins TRBV4-1 to TRBJ2-5; the match to TRBD1 covers 11 bases. The sequence derives from an adult who received the AZD1222 COVID-19 vaccine. The sequenced sample was peripheral blood, obtained 28 days after the second AZD1222 dose. In nucleotides, the CDR3 is TGCGCCAGCAGCCAAGTGGGGACAGGGGGGGAAGAGACCCAGTACTTC. Translated, it gives CASSQVGTGGEETQYF.